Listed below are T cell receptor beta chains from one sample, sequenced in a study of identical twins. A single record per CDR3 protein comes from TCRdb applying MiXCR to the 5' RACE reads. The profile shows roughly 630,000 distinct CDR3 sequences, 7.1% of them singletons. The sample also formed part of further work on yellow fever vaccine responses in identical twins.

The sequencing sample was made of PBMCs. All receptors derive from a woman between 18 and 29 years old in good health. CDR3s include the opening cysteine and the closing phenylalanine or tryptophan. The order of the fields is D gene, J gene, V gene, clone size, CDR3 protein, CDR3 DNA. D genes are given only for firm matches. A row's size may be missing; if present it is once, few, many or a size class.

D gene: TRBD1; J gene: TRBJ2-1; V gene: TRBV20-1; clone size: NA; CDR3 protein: CSASDRGRYPPIF; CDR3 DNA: TGCAGTGCTAGTGACAGGGGGCGATACCCGCCAATCTTC
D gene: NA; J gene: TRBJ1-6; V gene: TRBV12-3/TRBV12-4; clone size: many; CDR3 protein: CASSPQGYNSPLHF; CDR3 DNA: TGTGCCAGCAGTCCCCAGGGATATAATTCACCCCTCCACTTT
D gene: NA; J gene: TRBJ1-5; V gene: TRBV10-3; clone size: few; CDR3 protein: CAISAGPDAAQHF; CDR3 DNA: TGTGCCATCAGTGCTGGACCGGATGCGGCCCAGCATTTT
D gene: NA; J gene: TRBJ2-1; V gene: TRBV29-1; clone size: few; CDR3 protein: CSVGTGNYNEQFF; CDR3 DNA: TGCAGCGTCGGGACGGGAAATTACAATGAGCAGTTCTTC
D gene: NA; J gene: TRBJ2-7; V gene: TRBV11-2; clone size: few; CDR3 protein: CASSQMYDEQYF; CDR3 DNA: TGTGCCAGCAGTCAGATGTACGACGAGCAGTACTTC
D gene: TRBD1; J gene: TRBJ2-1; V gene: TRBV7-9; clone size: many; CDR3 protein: CASNKGGTGVYNEQFF; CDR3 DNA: TGTGCCAGCAACAAGGGTGGGACAGGCGTATACAATGAGCAGTTCTTC
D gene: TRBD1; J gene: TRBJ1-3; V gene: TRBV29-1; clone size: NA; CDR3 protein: CSASRDRVSGNTIYF; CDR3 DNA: TGCAGCGCGTCCCGGGACAGGGTTTCTGGAAACACCATATATTTT
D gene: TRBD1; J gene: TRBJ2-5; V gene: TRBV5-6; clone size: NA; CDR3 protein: CASSSPRQGETQYF; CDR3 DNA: TGTGCCAGCAGCTCGCCTCGACAGGGGGAGACCCAGTACTTC
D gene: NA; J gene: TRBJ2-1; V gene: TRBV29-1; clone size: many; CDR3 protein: CSVDFGFNEQFF; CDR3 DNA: TGCAGCGTTGATTTTGGGTTTAATGAGCAGTTCTTC
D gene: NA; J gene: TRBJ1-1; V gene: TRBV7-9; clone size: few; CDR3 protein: CASSRGRGAFF; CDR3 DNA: TGTGCCAGCAGTCGAGGCAGGGGAGCTTTCTTT
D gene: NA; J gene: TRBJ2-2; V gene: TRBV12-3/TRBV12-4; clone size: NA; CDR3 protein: CASSGAWGKTGELFF; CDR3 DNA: TGTGCCAGCAGTGGGGCTTGGGGAAAGACCGGGGAGCTGTTTTTT
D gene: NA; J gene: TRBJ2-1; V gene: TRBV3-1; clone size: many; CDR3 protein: CASSPSGGRNEQFF; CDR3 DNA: TGTGCCAGCAGCCCATCCGGGGGGCGAAATGAGCAGTTCTTC
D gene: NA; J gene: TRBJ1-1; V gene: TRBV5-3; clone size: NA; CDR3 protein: CAMGPQTEPTEAFF; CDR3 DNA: TGTGCCATGGGCCCGCAGACAGAGCCCACTGAAGCTTTCTTT
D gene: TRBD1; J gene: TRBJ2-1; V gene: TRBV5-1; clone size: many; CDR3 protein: CASSPWGEGAKNEQFF; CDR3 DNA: TGCGCCAGCAGCCCCTGGGGTGAGGGGGCTAAAAATGAGCAGTTCTTC
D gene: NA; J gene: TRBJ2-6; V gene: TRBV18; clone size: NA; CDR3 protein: CASSPWGVEGANVLTF; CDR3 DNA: TGTGCCAGCTCACCATGGGGCGTCGAGGGGGCCAACGTCCTGACTTTC
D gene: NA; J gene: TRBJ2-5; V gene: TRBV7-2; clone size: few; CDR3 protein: CASSSIGRAIGETQYF; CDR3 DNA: TGTGCCAGCAGCTCTATCGGCAGGGCCATAGGGGAGACCCAGTACTTC
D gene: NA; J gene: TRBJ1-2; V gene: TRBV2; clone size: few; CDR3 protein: CASSRTATSYGYTF; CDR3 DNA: TGTGCCAGCAGTCGGACAGCTACGTCCTATGGCTACACCTTC
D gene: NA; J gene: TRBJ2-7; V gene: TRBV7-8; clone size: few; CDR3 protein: CASSPEVTYEQYF; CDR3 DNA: TGTGCCAGCTCTCCTGAGGTTACCTACGAGCAGTACTTC
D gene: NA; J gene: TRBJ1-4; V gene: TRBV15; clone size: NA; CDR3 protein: CATSSTQEGNEKLFF; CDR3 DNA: TGTGCCACCAGCTCAACACAGGAGGGTAATGAAAAACTGTTTTTT
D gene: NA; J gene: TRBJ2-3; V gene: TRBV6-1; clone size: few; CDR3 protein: CASRADGSTDTQYF; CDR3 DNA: TGTGCCAGCAGGGCCGACGGCAGCACAGATACGCAGTATTTT